This TCR beta chain was observed in a study of T cells in Graves' hyperthyroidism and ophthalmopathy. Amplified regions were TCR beta CDR3 sequences from RNA transcripts. TCR CDR3 underwent first-round RT-PCR with the HTBI primer set. TCRdb independently ran MiXCR on the multiplex PCR reads; one entry per CDR3 protein. The data contain 200,000 to 250,000 distinct CDR3 sequences, around 17% of them seen just once; the ten biggest clones take up around 28%. In the case of this clonotype: This clone may be a read error of a much larger clone one base away.

This CDR3 is built from 14 residues. Germline values: CDR1 MNHEY, CDR2 SMNVEV (reference sequence). Patients with uncontrolled infections, other autoimmune diseases, pregnancy or lactation were excluded. The PBMCs were taken from more than 8 ml of fresh peripheral blood. This chain links TRBV27 with TRBJ2-7; 9 bases match TRBD1. Sequenced: blood. This clonotype originated in a woman aged 18 to 35 with Graves' ophthalmopathy. In nucleotides, the CDR3 is TGTGTCAGCAGCAGGGACAGGGTAACCTACGAGCAGTACTTC. As protein: CVSSRDRVTYEQYF.